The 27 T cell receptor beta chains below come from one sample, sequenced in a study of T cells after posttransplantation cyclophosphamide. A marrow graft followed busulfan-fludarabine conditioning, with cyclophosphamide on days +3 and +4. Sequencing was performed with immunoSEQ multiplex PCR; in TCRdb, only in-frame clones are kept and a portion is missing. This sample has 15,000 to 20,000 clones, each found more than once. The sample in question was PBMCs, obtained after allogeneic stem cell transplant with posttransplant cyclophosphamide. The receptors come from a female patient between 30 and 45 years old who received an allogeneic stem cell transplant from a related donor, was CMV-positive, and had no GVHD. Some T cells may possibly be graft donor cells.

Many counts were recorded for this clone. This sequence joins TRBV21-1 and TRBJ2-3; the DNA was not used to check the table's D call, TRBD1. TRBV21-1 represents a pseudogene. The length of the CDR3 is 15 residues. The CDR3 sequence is CASSEPGGGSDTQYF. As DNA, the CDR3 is TGTGCCAGCAGCGAACCAGGGGGCGGGTCAGATACGCAGTATTTT.

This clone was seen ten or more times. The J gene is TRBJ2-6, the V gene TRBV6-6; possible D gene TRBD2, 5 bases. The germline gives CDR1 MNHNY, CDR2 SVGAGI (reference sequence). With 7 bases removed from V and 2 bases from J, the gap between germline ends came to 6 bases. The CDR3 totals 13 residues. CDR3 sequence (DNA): TGTGCCAGCATCGGGGCTGGGGCCAACGTCCTGACTTTC. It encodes CASIGAGANVLTF.

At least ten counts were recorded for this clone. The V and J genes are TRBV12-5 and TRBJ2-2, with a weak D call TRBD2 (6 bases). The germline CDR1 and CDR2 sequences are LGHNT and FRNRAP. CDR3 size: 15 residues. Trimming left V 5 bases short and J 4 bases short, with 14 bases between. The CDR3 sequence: CASGRTAGGTGELFF. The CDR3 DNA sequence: TGTGCTAGTGGTCGGACCGCCGGGGGCACCGGGGAGCTGTTTTTT.

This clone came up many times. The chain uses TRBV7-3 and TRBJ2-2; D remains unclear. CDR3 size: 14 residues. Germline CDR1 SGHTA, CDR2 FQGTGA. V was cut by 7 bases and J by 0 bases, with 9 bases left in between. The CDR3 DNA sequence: TGTGCCAGCAAGGAGCGAACGAACACCGGGGAGCTGTTTTTT. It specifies CASKERTNTGELFF.

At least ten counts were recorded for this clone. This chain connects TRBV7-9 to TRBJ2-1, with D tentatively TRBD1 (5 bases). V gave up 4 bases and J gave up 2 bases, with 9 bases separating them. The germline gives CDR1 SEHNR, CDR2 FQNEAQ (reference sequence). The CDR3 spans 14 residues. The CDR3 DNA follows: TGTGCCAGCAGCTCAGGACAAGCCTACAATGAGCAGTTCTTC. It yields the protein CASSSGQAYNEQFF.

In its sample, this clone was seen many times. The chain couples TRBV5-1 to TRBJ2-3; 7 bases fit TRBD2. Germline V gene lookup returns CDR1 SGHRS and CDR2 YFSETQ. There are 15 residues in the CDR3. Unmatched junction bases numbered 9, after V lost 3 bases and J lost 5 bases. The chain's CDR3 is CASSSGTMVGDTQYF. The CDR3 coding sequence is TGCGCCAGCAGCTCAGGGACTATGGTCGGAGATACGCAGTATTTT.

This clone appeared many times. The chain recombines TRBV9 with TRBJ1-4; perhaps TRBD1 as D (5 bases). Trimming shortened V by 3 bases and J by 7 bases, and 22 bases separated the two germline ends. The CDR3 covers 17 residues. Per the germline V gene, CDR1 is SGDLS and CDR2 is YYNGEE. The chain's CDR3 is CASSAWGGGRGAEKLFF. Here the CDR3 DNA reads TGTGCCAGCAGCGCATGGGGCGGGGGACGGGGAGCTGAAAAACTGTTTTTT.

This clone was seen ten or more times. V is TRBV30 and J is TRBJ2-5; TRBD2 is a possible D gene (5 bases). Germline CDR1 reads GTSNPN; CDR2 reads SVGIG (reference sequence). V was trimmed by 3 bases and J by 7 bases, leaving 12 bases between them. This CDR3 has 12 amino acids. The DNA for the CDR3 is TGTGCCTGGAGCGTGACCGGAGGGACCCAGTACTTC. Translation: CAWSVTGGTQYF.

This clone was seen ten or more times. The CDR3 DNA is TGCGCCAGCAGTGAGTACAGATCTGGAAACACCATATATTTT. Translating it yields CASSEYRSGNTIYF. The rearrangement joins TRBV10-1 to TRBJ1-3; no definite D call. CDR3 size: 14 residues. Germline V CDR1 and CDR2: WNHNN, SYGVQD (reference sequence). V was trimmed by 1 base and J by 1 base, leaving 5 bases between them.

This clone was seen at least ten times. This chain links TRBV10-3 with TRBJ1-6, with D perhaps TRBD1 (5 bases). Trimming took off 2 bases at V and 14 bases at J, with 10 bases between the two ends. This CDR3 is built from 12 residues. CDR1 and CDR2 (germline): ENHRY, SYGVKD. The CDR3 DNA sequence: TGTGCCATCAGTGAGGACAGATTTTCCCTCCACTTT. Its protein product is CAISEDRFSLHF.

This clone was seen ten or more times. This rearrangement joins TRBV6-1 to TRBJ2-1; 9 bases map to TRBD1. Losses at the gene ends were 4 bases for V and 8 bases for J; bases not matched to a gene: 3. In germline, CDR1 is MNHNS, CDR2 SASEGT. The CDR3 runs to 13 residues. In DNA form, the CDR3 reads TGTGCCAGCAGTGGGGGACAGGGCGATGAGCAGTTCTTC. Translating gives CASSGGQGDEQFF.

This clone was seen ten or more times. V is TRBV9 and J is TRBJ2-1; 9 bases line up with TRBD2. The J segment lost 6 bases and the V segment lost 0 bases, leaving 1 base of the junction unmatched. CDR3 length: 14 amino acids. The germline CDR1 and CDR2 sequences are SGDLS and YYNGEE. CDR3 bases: TGTGCCAGCAGCGTAGAGGGACTAGCCAATGAGCAGTTCTTC. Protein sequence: CASSVEGLANEQFF.

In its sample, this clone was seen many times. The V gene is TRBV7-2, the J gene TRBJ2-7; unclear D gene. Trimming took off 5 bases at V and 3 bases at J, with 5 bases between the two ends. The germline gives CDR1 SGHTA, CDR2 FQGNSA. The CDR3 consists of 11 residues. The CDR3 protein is CASSIHYEQYF. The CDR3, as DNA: TGTGCCAGCAGCATCCACTACGAGCAGTACTTC.

CDR3 in DNA: TGCAGCGTTGATCTAGCCGTCGGGGAGACCCAGTACTTC. This codes for CSVDLAVGETQYF. This chain uses TRBV29-1 with TRBJ2-5; tentatively, D is TRBD2 (5 bases). CDR3 size: 13 residues. Germline values: CDR1 SQVTM, CDR2 ANQGSEA. Deletions cut 3 bases from V and 5 bases from J, with 13 bases between.

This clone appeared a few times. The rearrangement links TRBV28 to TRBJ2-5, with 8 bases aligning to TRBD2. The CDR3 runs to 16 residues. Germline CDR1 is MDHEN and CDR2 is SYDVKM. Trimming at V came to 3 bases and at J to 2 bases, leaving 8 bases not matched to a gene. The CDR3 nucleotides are TGTGCCAGCAGTTTCCTCTTAGCGGGAAGGCAAGAGACCCAGTACTTC. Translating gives CASSFLLAGRQETQYF.

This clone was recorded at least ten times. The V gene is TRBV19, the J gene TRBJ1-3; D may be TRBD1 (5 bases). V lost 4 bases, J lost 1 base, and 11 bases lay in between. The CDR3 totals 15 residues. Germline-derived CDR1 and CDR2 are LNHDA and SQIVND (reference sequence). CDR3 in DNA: TGTGCCAGTAGTAATGGCAGGGCGTCTGGAAACACCATATATTTT. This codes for CASSNGRASGNTIYF. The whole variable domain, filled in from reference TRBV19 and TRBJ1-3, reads DGGITQSPKYLFRKEGQNVTLSCEQNLNHDAMYWYRQDPGQGLRLIYYSQIVNDFQKGDIAEGYSVSREKKESFPLTVTSAQKNPTAFYLCASSNGRASGNTIYFGEGSWLTVV.

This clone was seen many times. CDR3 in amino acids: CASSENLGGGLNIQYF. In DNA, the CDR3 is TGTGCCAGCAGTGAGAATCTTGGGGGGGGGCTGAACATTCAGTACTTC. J is TRBJ2-4 and V is TRBV6-1, with a tentative D call TRBD2 (7 bases). From germline, CDR1 is MNHNS and CDR2 SASEGT. Trimming removed 3 bases at V and 7 bases at J, with 19 bases between. CDR3 size: 16 residues.

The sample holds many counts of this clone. DNA for the CDR3: TGCAGCGTTGAACTAGCGGGAGTTAACGGAAACGAGCAGTACTTC. The encoded protein is CSVELAGVNGNEQYF. The gene calls are TRBV29-1 and TRBJ2-7; 10 bases line up with TRBD2. Per the germline V gene, CDR1 is SQVTM and CDR2 is ANQGSEA. The V gene end was trimmed by 2 bases and the J gene end by 5 bases; junction bases not matched to a gene: 9. The CDR3 contains 15 residues.

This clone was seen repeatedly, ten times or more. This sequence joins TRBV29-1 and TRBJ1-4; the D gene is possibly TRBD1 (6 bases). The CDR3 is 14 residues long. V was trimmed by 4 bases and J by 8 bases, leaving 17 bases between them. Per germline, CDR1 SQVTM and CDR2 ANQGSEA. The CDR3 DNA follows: TGCAGCGTTGGGATCGGGGGGCCTAGGGAAAAACTGTTTTTT. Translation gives CSVGIGGPREKLFF. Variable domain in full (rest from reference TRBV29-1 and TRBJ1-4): SAVISQKPSRDICQRGTSLTIQCQVDSQVTMMFWYRQQPGQSLTLIATANQGSEATYESGFVIDKFPISRPNLTFSTLTVSNMSPEDSSIYLCSVGIGGPREKLFFGSGTQLSVL.

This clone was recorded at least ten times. CDR3 protein: CASSQEGRGVWGKLFF. The CDR3, as DNA: TGCGCCAGCAGCCAAGAAGGCCGGGGGGTGTGGGGAAAACTGTTTTTT. The chain carries TRBV4-1 and TRBJ1-4; possibly TRBD1 for D (5 bases). V dropped 0 bases and J dropped 10 bases, with 18 bases sitting between them. The CDR3 totals 16 residues. CDR1 and CDR2 from the germline V gene are MGHRA and YSYEKL.

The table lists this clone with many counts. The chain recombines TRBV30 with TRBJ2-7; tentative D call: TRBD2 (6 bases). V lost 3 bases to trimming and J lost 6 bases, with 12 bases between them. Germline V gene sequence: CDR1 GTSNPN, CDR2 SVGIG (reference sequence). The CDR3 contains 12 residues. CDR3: CAWSAGGLEQYF. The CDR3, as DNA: TGTGCCTGGAGCGCCGGGGGTCTCGAGCAGTACTTC.

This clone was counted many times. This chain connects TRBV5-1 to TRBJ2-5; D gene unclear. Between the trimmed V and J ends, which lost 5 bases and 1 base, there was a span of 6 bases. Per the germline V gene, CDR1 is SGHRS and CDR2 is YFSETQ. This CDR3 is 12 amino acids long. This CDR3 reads CASREVQETQYF. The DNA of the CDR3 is TGCGCCAGCAGAGAGGTCCAAGAGACCCAGTACTTC.

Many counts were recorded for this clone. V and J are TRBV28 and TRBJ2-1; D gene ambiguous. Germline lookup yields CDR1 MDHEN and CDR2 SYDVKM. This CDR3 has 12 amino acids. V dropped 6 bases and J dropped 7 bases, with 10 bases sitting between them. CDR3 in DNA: TGTGCCAGCAGCCTCCCAGGAAATGAGCAGTTCTTC. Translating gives CASSLPGNEQFF.

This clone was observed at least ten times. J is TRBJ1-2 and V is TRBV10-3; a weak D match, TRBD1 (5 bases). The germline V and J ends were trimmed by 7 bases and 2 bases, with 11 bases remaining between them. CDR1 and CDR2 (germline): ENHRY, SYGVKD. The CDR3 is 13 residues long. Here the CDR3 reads CAIKGDSNYGYTF. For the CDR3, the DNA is TGTGCCATCAAAGGGGATTCGAACTATGGCTACACCTTC.

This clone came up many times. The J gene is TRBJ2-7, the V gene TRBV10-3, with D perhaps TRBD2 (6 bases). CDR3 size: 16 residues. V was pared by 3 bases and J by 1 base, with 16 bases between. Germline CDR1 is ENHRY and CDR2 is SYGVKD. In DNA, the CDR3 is TGTGCCATCAGTGAATATGGGACTCGTTTATCCTACGAGCAGTACTTC. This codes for CAISEYGTRLSYEQYF.

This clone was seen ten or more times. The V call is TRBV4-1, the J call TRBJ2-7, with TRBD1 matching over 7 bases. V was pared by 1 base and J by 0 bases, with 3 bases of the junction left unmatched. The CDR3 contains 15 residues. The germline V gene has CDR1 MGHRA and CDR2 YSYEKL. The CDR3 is CASSQGTGVSYEQYF. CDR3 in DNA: TGCGCCAGCAGCCAAGGTACAGGGGTCTCCTACGAGCAGTACTTC.

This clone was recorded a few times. The CDR3: CASSVGGAQALNSPLHF. The CDR3 DNA follows: TGTGCCAGCAGCGTAGGGGGAGCGCAGGCACTAAATTCACCCCTCCACTTT. This sequence joins TRBV9 and TRBJ1-6, with D uncertain. CDR3 length: 17 residues. Germline CDR1 SGDLS, CDR2 YYNGEE. The V gene lost 0 bases and the J gene lost 7 bases, with 17 bases spanning the gap.